In its sample, the clone carrying this TCR beta chain was seen a few times. Its target is not known. The CDR3 spans 13 residues. V dropped 6 bases and J dropped 5 bases, with 16 bases sitting between them. From germline, CDR1 is DFQATT and CDR2 SNEGSKA (reference sequence). Unique molecular identifiers were incorporated when the TCRbeta library was constructed. TCRdb passed the PCR reads through MiXCR, listing each CDR3 protein once. The data show 540,000 or so distinct CDR3 sequences, approximately 22% seen once. These data are taken from a study of T-cell reconstitution after alpha-beta-depleted transplantation in children. The study's findings and limits: The study traced high day-60 TCRbeta diversity in some patients to surviving recipient T cells and thymic progenitors. There were reportedly several hundred expanded graft clones from which alpha-beta T cells came about two months after transplant.

Sample: PBMCs, mostly from graft donor cells, taken 360 days after TCRalphabeta/CD19-depleted stem cell transplant. This chain uses TRBV20-1 with TRBJ2-5; either TRBD1 or TRBD2 may fit D (5 bases each). The receptor comes from a boy under two years old who had a stem cell transplant for acute myeloid leukemia, so the T cells may come from the graft donor. CDR3 in amino acids: CSALRDLRETQYF. DNA for the CDR3: TGCAGTGCCCTGAGGGACCTTAGGGAGACCCAGTACTTC.